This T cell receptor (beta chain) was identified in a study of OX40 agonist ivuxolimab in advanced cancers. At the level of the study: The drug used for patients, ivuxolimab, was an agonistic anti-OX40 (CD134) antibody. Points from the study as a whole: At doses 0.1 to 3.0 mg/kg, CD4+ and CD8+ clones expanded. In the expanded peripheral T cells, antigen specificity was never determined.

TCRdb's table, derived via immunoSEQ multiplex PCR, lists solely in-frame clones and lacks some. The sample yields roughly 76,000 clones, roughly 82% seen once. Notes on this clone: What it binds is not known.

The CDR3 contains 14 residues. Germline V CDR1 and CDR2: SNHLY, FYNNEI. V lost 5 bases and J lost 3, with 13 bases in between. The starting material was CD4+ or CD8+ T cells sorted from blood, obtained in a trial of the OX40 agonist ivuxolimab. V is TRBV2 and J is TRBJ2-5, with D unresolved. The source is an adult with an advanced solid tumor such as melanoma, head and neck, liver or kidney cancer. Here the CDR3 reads CASSPLVAKETQYF. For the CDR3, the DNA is TGTGCCAGCAGTCCCCTAGTAGCCAAAGAGACCCAGTACTTC.